This T cell receptor (beta chain) was identified during a study of blood T cells in healthy people across ages (dated by TCRdb to the mid-2010s). Study-level background: In model experiments, roughly one uniquely barcoded TCR beta cDNA molecule per two T cells was captured by template switching. Age-related changes in TCR beta repertoire diversity were measured in the study by deep sequencing normalized with unique cDNA molecular identifiers. The donors were split into four age groups: young (average about 15 years), middle-aged (about 40), aged (approximately 60) and long-lived (approximately 80). Donors of different ages were randomly distributed across sequencing lanes to avoid experimental bias. Two additional independent replicas of 1 million unique cDNA reads from the same blood draw were analyzed for two donors (one aged 18 to 29 and one aged 80 or older). Broad study findings and their caveats: Compared with the aged group, more naive CD4+ T cells, fewer expanded clones and increased TCR diversity were shown by the long-lived group, suggesting age selection. Bulk unsorted PBMC profiling prevented conclusive comparison of naive and antigen-experienced compartments. A strong correlation was found between observed TCR beta diversity and the percentage of naive T cells measured by flow cytometry. Estimates of total diversity from one million sequenced T cells were regarded as lower bounds and underestimates. The CMV infection status of donors was not known, potentially confounding age-related changes in expanded clonotypes. As age increased, observed TCR beta diversity per million T cells dropped in a roughly linear way, and a significant reduction was already evident by age about 40.

Donors were 40 or so systemically healthy Caucasian individuals from Russia aged about 6 to 100 years. Each donor gave 8 to 10 milliliters of peripheral blood, drawn into EDTA-treated Vacutainer tubes. Ficoll-Paque density-gradient centrifugation was used to isolate PBMCs, with at least 7 million per sample. Trizol reagent was used to extract total RNA from the PBMCs, yielding at least 6 micrograms per sample. The percentages of naive CD45RAhigh/CD27high T cells were determined by flow cytometry on a PBMC aliquot from every donor. This clonotype was detected once. What this receptor recognizes is not known. A junction end diverges from the germline sequence, so it may reflect a read error. The germline V gene encodes CDR1 LGHNA and CDR2 YNFKEQ. The CDR3 starts with the cysteine, ends with the phenylalanine, and has 16 residues. Kept here is only the CDR3 DNA, which spans 48 bases and is read in frame from base 1.

Libraries came from 5' RACE. The data were produced on an Illumina HiSeq 2500. A second PCR of roughly 7 to 12 cycles was run with a J-beta primer mix and a sample-barcoded 5' primer. A template-switch 5' adaptor carrying 12 random nucleotides introduced a unique molecular identifier onto each TCR beta cDNA molecule. Each sample yielded at least 3 million CDR3-containing paired-end reads. The Mint cDNA synthesis kit, primed by a TRBC-specific oligonucleotide, was used to synthesize first-strand cDNA from all RNA. After uracil-DNA glycosylase treatment, a first 18-cycle PCR used universal primers M1SS and BC2_uni_R on all cDNA. Processing in the source paper ran as follows. For normalization, 1 million high-quality reads were randomly selected from each sample, with every read carrying a distinct molecular identifier. Reads with shared molecular identifiers were discarded instead of being binned into consensus sequences. MiTCR, set to a Q25 quality threshold and the strictest error-elimination algorithm, was used for CDR3 identification, clonotype clustering and error correction. Lower-bound total TCR beta diversity was estimated with a nonparametric unseen species model using Euler transformation. TCRdb trimmed the raw reads at Q25, called clones with MiXCR and kept productive beta chains. Each entry is one CDR3 protein sequence, shown with its most common DNA and genes. TCRdb, not the authors, supplied the V and J calls. Across this sample there are about 1.4 million distinct CDR3 sequences, with 59% seen only once. The leading ten clones occupy 6.5% to 8% of the sample.

The source of this sequence is a young man in good health. The sequenced material came from blood. Recombination linked TRBV4-2 to TRBJ2-7; a weak D assignment points to TRBD1 (6 bases agree). The CDR3 protein: CAGSQEGQGHPYEQYF. The bases read TGTGCCGGCAGCCAAGAGGGGCAGGGGCACCCCTACGAGCAGTACTTC.